The T cell receptor (beta chain) described here comes from a study of blood T cell repertoires in COVID-19. V dropped 5 bases and J dropped 10 bases, with 13 bases sitting between them. Germline loops: CDR1 LNHDA, CDR2 SQIVND (reference sequence). The CDR3 totals 12 residues. TCRdb's copy holds only in-frame clones and misses some; the assay was immunoSEQ multiplex PCR. This sample has 62,000 or so clones, with approximately 86% found just once. The gene calls are TRBV19 and TRBJ2-3; no clear D gene. The sample consisted of peripheral blood. The TCR was taken from a woman aged 55-70 years with acute or convalescent COVID-19. CDR3 protein: CASSRINQAQYF. The DNA of the CDR3 is TGTGCCAGTAGTCGAATTAATCAGGCGCAGTATTTT.